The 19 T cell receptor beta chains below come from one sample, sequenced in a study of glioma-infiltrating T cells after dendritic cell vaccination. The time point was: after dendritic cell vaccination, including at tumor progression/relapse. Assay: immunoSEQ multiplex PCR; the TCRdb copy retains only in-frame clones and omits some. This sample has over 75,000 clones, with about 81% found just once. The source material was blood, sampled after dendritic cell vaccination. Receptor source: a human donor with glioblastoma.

The CDR3 coding sequence is TGTGCTAGTGGTTTCTCCGACGGGACTAGTCGGCCAGATACGCAGTATTTT. Its protein is CASGFSDGTSRPDTQYF. The chain joins TRBV12-5 to TRBJ2-3, with TRBD2 matching over 8 bases. Per the germline V gene, CDR1 is LGHNT and CDR2 is FRNRAP. The CDR3 length is 17 residues. Germline trimming cut 3 bases from V and 4 bases from J; bases unmatched to any gene: 12.

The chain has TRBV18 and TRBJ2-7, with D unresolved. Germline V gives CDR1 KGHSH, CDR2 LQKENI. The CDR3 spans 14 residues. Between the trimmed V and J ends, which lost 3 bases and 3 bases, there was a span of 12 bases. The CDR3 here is CASSPRTANYEQYF. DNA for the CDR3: TGTGCCAGCTCACCCAGAACAGCAAACTACGAGCAGTACTTC.

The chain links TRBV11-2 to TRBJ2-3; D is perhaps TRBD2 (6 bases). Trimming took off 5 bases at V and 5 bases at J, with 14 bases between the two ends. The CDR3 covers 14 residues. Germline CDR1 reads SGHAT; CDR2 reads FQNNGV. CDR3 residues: CASSRGDSGDTQYF. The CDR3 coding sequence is TGTGCCAGCAGCCGCGGGGATTCGGGAGATACGCAGTATTTT.

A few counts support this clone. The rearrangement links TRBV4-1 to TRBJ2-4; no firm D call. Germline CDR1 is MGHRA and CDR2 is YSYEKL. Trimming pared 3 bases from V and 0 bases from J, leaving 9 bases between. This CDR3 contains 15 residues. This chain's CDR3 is CASSQPTLAKNIQYF. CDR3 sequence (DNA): TGCGCCAGCAGCCAGCCGACTCTAGCCAAAAACATTCAGTACTTC.

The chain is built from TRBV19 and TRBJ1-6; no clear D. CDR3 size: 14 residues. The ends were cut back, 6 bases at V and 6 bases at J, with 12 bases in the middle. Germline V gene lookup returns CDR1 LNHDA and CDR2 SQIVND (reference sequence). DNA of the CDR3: TGTGCCAGTAGAGCCAGGCTCGCTAATTCACCCCTCCACTTT. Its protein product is CASRARLANSPLHF. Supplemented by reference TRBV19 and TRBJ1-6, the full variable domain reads DGGITQSPKYLFRKEGQNVTLSCEQNLNHDAMYWYRQDPGQGLRLIYYSQIVNDFQKGDIAEGYSVSREKKESFPLTVTSAQKNPTAFYLCASRARLANSPLHFGNGTRLTVT.

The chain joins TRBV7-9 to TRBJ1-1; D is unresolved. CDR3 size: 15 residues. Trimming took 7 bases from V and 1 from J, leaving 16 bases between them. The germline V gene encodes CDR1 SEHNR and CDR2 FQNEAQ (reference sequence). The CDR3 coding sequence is TGTGCCAGCAATCTGGGCTCCGAACCGAACACTGAAGCTTTCTTT. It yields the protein CASNLGSEPNTEAFF.

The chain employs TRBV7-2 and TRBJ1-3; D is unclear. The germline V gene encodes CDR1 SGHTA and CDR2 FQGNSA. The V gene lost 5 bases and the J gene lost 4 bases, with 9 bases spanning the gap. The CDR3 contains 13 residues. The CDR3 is CASSLREGNTIYF. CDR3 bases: TGTGCCAGCAGCCTCCGTGAGGGAAACACCATATATTTT.

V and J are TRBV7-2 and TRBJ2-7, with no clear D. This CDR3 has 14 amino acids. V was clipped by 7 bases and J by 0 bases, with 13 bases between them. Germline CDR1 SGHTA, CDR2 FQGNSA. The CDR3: CASTPPGFSYEQYF. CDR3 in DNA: TGTGCCAGCACACCACCGGGTTTCTCCTACGAGCAGTACTTC.

DNA for the CDR3: TGCGCCAGCAGCTTGGCTCAAGGGGGGGATACAGATACGCAGTATTTT. Translating it yields CASSLAQGGDTDTQYF. The chain employs TRBV5-1 and TRBJ2-3, with a weak D call TRBD2 (7 bases). Trimming left V 0 bases short and J 3 bases short, with 14 bases between. This CDR3 has 16 amino acids. Per the germline V gene, CDR1 is SGHRS and CDR2 is YFSETQ.

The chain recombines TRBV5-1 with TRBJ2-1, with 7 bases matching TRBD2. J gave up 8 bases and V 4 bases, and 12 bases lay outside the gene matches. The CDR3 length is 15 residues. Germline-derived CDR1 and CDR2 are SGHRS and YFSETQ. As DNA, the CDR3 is TGCGCCAGCAGCGCCAGCGGGATCCCCAGGTATGAGCAGTTCTTC. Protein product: CASSASGIPRYEQFF.

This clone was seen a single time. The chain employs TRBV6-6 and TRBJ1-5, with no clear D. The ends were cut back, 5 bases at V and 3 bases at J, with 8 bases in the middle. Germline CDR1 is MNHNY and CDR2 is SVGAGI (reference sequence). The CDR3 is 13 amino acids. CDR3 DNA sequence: TGTGCCAGCAGTCCCCAGAACAATCAGCCCCAGCATTTT. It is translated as CASSPQNNQPQHF.

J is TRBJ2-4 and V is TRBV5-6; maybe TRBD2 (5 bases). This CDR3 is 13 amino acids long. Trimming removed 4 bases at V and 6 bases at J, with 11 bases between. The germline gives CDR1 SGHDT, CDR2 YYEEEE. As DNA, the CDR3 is TGTGCCAGCAGCCCCGGACGGGGAAACATTCAGTACTTC. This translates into CASSPGRGNIQYF.

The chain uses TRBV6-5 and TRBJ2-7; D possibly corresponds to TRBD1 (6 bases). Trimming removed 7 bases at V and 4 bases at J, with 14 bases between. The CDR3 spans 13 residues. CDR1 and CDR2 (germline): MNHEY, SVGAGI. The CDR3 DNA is TGTGCCAGCAATTCTGCACAGGGATACGAGCAGTACTTC. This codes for CASNSAQGYEQYF.

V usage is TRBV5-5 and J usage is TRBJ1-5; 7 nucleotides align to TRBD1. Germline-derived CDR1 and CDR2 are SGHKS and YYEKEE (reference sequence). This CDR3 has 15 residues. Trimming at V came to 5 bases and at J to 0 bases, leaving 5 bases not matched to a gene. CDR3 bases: TGTGCCAGCAGTCAGGGGGTTAATAGCAATCAGCCCCAGCATTTT. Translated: CASSQGVNSNQPQHF.

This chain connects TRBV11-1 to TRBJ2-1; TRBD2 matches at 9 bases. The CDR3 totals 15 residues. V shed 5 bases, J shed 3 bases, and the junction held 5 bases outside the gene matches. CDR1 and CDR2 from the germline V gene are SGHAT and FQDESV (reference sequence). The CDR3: CASSSSGSFYNEQFF. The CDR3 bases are TGTGCCAGCAGCAGTAGCGGGAGCTTCTACAATGAGCAGTTCTTC.

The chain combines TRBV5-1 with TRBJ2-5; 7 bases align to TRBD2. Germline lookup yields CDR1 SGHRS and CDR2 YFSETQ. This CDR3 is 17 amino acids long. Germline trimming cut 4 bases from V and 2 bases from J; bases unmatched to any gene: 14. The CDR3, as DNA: TGCGCCAGCAGCGTAGGCCGACCCGGGACTACACAAGAGACCCAGTACTTC. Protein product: CASSVGRPGTTQETQYF. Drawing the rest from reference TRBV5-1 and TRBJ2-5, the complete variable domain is KAGVTQTPRYLIKTRGQQVTLSCSPISGHRSVSWYQQTPGQGLQFLFEYFSETQRNKGNFPGRFSGRQFSNSRSEMNVSTLELGDSALYLCASSVGRPGTTQETQYFGPGTRLLVL.

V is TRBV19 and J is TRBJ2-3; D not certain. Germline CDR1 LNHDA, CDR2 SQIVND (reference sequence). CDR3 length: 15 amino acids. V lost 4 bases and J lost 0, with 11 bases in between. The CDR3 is CASSTTTTSTDTQYF. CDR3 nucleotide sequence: TGTGCCAGTAGTACAACCACCACTAGCACAGATACGCAGTATTTT.

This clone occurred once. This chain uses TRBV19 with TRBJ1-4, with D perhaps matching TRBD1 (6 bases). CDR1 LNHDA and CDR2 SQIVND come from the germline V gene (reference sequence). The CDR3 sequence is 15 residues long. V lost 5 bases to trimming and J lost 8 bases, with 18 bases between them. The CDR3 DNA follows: TGTGCCAGTAGTTTCTCCGGCCAGGGGCGGGAAAAACTGTTTTTT. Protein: CASSFSGQGREKLFF.

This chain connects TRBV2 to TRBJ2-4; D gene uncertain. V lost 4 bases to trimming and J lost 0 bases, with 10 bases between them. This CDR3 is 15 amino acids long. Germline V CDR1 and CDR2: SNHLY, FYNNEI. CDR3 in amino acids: CASSALILAKNIQYF. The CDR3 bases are TGTGCCAGCAGTGCCCTCATACTAGCCAAAAACATTCAGTACTTC.